This TCR beta chain was observed in a study of beta chain features in type 1 diabetes. Study-level results: Among all four CD4+ subsets, Type 1 diabetes patients had TCRB CDR3s that were moderately but significantly shorter. In patients and controls equally, PCR might favor templates that are shorter.

Since all of the isolated RNA was reverse transcribed, expressed TCRB transcripts were what got sequenced. Measured with immunoSEQ multiplex PCR; TCRdb has only the in-frame clones, and not every one. The sample includes some 160,000 clones, roughly 9% of them seen just once. CDR3 length equals 14 residues. Germline CDR1 is SGHVS and CDR2 is FQNEAQ. With 4 bases removed from V and 6 bases from J, the gap between germline ends came to 13 bases. Worth noting for this clone: The antigen remains undetermined.

The sequencing input was central memory CD4+ T cells from blood. The TCR sequence derives from a woman in her 30s with type 1 diabetes. The gene calls are TRBV7-8 and TRBJ2-1, with D possibly matching TRBD2 (5 bases). The CDR3 bases are TGTGCCAGCAGCTACATAGCGTCTTCCAATGAGCAGTTCTTC. It translates to CASSYIASSNEQFF.